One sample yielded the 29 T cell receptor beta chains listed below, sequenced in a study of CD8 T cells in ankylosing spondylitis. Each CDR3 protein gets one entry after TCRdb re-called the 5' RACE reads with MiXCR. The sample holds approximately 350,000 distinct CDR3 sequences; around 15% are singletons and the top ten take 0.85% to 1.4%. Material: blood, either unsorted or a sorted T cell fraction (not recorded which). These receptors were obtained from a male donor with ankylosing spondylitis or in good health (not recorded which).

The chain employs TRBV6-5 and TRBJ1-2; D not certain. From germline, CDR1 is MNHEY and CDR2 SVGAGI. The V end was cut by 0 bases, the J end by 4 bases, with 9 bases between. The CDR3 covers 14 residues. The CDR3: CASSYSRGGYGYTF. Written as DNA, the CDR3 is TGTGCCAGCAGTTACTCGCGGGGAGGCTATGGCTACACCTTC.

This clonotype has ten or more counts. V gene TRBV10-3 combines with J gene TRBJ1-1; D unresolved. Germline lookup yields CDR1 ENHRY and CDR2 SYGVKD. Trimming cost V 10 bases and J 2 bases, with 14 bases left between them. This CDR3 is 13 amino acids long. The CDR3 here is CATSPALNTEAFF. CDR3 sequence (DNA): TGTGCCACCTCCCCGGCACTCAACACTGAAGCTTTCTTT.

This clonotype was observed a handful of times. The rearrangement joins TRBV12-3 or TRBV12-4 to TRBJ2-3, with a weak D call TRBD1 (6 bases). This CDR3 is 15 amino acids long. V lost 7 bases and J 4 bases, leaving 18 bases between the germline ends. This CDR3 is CASILGAGVADTQYF. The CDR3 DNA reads TGTGCCAGCATCCTAGGGGCAGGGGTAGCAGATACGCAGTATTTT.

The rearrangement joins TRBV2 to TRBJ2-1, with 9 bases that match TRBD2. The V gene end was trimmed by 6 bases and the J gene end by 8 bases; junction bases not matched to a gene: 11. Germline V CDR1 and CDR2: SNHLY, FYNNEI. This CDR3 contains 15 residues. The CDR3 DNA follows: TGTGCCAGCAGGGCTACCTCTAGCGGGGAGTATGAGCAGTTCTTC. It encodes CASRATSSGEYEQFF.

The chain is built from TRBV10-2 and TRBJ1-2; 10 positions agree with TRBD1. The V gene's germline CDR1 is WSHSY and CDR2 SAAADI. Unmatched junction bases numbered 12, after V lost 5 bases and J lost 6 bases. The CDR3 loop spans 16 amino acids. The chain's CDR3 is CASSSLGTGDLDGYTF. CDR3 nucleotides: TGCGCCAGCAGTTCCCTTGGGACAGGGGATTTGGATGGCTACACCTTC.

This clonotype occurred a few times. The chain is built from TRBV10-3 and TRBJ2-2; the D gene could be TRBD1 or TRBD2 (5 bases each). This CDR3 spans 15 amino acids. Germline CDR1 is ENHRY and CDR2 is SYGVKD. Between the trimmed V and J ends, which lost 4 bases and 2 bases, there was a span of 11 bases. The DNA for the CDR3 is TGTGCCATCAGTGCGTCGGGACCCAACACCGGGGAGCTGTTTTTT. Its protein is CAISASGPNTGELFF.

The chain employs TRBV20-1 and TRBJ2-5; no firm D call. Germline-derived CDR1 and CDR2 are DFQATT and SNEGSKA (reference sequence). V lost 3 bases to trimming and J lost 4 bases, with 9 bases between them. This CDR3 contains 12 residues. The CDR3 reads CSASLGIETQYF. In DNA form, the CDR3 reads TGCAGTGCTAGTCTGGGTATAGAGACCCAGTACTTC.

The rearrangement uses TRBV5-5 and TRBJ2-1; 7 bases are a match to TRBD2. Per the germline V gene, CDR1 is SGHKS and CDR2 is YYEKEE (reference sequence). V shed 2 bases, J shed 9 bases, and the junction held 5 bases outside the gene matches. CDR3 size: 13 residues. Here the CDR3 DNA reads TGTGCCAGCAGCTTTGCGGGGGTAGGTGAGCAGTTCTTC. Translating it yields CASSFAGVGEQFF.

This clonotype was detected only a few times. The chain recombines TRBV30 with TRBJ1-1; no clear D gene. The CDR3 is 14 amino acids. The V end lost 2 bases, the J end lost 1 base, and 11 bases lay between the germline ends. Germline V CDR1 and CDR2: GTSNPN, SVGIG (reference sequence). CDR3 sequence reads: CAWSIGNSNTEAFF. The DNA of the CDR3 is TGTGCCTGGAGTATTGGAAATTCGAACACTGAAGCTTTCTTT.

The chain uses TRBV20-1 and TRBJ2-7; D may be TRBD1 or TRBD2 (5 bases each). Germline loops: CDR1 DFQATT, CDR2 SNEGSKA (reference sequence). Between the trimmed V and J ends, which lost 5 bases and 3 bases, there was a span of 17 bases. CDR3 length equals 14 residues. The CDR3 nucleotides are TGCAGTGCTCCGGGAAATGGGGGTTTCTACGAGCAGTACTTC. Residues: CSAPGNGGFYEQYF.

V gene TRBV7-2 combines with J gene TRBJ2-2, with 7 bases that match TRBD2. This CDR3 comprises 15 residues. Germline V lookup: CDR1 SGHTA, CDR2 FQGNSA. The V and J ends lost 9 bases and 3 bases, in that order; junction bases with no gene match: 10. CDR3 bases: TGTGCCAGTCGCCGGGGGGATTCGGACACCGGGGAGCTGTTTTTT. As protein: CASRRGDSDTGELFF.

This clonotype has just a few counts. The CDR3 DNA reads as TGTGCCAGCAGCCACCGGACAGGCGCGAACACTGAAGCTTTCTTT. Translation gives CASSHRTGANTEAFF. V and J are TRBV3-1 and TRBJ1-1; 7 bases fit TRBD1. This CDR3 comprises 15 residues. The germline V gene has CDR1 LGHDT and CDR2 YNNKEL (reference sequence). V was pared by 3 bases and J by 1 base, with 5 bases of the junction left unmatched.

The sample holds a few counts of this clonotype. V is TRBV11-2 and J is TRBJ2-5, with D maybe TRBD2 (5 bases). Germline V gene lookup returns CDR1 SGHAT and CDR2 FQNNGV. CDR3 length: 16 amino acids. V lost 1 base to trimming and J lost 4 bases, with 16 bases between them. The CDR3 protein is CASSLGDGLSGETQYF. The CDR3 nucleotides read TGTGCCAGCAGCTTAGGGGATGGACTCTCAGGAGAGACCCAGTACTTC.

The CDR3 coding sequence is TGTGCCAGCACCCTTGGGGGGAGCAATCAGCCCCAGCATTTT. This codes for CASTLGGSNQPQHF. This sequence joins TRBV7-8 and TRBJ1-5; TRBD1 might be the D (5 bases). The CDR3 is 14 residues long. Germline V CDR1 and CDR2: SGHVS, FQNEAQ. V gave up 7 bases and J gave up 1 base, with 11 bases separating them.

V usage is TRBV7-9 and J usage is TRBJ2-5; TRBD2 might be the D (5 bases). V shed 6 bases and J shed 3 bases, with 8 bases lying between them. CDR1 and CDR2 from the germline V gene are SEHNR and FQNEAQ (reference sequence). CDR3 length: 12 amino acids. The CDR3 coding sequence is TGTGCCAGCAGTCGACTAAAAGAGACCCAGTACTTC. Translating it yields CASSRLKETQYF.

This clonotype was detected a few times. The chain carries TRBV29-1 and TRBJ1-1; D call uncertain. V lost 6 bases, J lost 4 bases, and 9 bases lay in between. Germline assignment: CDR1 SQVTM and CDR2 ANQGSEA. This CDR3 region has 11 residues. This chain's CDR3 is CSVLRGTEAFF. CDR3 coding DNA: TGCAGCGTCCTTCGAGGCACTGAAGCTTTCTTT.

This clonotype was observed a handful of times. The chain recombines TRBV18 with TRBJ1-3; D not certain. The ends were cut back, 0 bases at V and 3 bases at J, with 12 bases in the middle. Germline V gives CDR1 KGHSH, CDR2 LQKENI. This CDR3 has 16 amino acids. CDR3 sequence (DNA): TGTGCCAGCTCACCACCCCAGGCCCTAGGTGGAAACACCATATATTTT. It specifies CASSPPQALGGNTIYF. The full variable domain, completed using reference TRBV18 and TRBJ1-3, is NAGVMQNPRHLVRRRGQEARLRCSPMKGHSHVYWYRQLPEEGLKFMVYLQKENIIDESGMPKERFSAEFPKEGPSILRIQQVVRGDSAAYFCASSPPQALGGNTIYFGEGSWLTVV.

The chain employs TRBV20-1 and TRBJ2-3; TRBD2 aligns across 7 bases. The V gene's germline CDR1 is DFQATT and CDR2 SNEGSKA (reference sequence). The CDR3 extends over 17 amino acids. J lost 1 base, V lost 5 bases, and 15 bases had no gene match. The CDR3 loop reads CSAARPHFGGGTDTQYF. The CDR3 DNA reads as TGCAGTGCTGCCCGACCTCATTTTGGGGGGGGCACAGATACGCAGTATTTT.

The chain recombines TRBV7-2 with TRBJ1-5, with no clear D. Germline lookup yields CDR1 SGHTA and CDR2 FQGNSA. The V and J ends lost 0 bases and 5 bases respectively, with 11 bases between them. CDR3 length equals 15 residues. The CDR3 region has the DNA TGTGCCAGCAGCTTAGCCGCGGGGAGGCATCAGCCCCAGCATTTT. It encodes CASSLAAGRHQPQHF.

The CDR3 nucleotides are TGTGCCAGCAGCGTGGGGCGCGTAACCGGGGAAAAACTGTTTTTT. It specifies CASSVGRVTGEKLFF. The J gene is TRBJ1-4, the V gene TRBV9; TRBD1 is a possible D gene (5 bases). Trimming stripped 2 bases from V and 8 bases from J, with 16 bases between. CDR3 length: 15 amino acids. In germline, CDR1 is SGDLS, CDR2 YYNGEE.

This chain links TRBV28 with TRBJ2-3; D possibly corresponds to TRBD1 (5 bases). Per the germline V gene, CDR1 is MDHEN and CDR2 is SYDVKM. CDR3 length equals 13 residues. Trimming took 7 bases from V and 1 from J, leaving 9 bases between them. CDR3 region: CASIKGRTDTQYF. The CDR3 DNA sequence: TGTGCCAGCATCAAGGGGCGCACAGATACGCAGTATTTT.

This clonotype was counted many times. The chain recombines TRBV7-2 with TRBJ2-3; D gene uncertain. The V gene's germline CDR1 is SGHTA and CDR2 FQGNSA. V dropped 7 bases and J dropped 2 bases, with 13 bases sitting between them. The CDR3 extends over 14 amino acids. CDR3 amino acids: CASTLSYTTDTQYF. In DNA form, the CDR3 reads TGTGCCAGCACCCTATCGTACACCACAGATACGCAGTATTTT.

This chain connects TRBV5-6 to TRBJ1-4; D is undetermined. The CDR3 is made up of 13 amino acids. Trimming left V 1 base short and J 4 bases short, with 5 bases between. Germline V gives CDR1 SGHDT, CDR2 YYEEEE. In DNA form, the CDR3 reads TGTGCCAGCAGCTTGCGCTTTAATGAAAAACTGTTTTTT. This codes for CASSLRFNEKLFF.

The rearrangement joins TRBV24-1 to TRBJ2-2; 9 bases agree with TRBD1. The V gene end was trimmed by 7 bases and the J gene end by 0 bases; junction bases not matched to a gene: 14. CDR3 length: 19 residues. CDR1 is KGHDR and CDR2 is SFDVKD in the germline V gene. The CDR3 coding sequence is TGTGCCACCAGAAGGGTGGGACAGGGTTTTTGGCCGAACACCGGGGAGCTGTTTTTT. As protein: CATRRVGQGFWPNTGELFF.

The CDR3 region is CASSLGTGPPYEQYF. DNA for the CDR3: TGTGCCAGCAGTTTAGGGACAGGGCCCCCCTACGAGCAGTACTTC. The J gene is TRBJ2-7, the V gene TRBV12-3 or TRBV12-4; 8 positions agree with TRBD1. The CDR3 spans 15 residues. Trimming at V came to 1 base and at J to 2 bases, leaving 4 bases not matched to a gene.

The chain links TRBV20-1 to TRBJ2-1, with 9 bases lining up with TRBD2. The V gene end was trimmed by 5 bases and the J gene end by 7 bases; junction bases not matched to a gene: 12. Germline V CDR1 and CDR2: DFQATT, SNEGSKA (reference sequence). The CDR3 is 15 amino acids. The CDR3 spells CSASLGGRAGNEQFF. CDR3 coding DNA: TGCAGTGCTTCACTCGGCGGGAGGGCCGGGAATGAGCAGTTCTTC.

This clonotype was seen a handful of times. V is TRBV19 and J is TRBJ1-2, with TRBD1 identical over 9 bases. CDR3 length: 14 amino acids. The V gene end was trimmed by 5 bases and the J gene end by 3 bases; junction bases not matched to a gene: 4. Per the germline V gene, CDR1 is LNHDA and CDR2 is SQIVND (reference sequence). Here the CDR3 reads CASSADRGDYGYTF. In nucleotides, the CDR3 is TGTGCCAGTAGTGCCGACAGGGGGGACTATGGCTACACCTTC.

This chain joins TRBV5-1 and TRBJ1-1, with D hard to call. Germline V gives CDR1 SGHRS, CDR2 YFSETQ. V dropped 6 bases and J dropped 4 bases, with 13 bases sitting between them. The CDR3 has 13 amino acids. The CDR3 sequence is CASTSDGSTEAFF. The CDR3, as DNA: TGCGCCAGCACCTCGGACGGCAGCACTGAAGCTTTCTTT. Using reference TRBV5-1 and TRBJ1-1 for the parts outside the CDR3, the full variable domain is KAGVTQTPRYLIKTRGQQVTLSCSPISGHRSVSWYQQTPGQGLQFLFEYFSETQRNKGNFPGRFSGRQFSNSRSEMNVSTLELGDSALYLCASTSDGSTEAFFGQGTRLTVV.

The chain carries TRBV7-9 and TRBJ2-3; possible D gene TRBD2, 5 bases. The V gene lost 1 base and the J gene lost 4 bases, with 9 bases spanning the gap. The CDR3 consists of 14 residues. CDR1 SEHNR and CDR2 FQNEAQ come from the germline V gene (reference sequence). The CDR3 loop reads CASSLGASPDTQYF. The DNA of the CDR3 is TGTGCCAGCAGCTTAGGGGCTAGCCCAGATACGCAGTATTTT. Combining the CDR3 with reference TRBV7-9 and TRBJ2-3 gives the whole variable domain DTGVSQNPRHKITKRGQNVTFRCDPISEHNRLYWYRQTLGQGPEFLTYFQNEAQLEKSRLLSDRFSAERPKGSFSTLEIQRTEQGDSAMYLCASSLGASPDTQYFGPGTRLTVL.